One sample yielded the 17 T cell receptor beta chains listed below, sequenced in a study of blood T cell repertoires in COVID-19. Generated by immunoSEQ multiplex PCR, the TCRdb table keeps only in-frame clones and is missing some. The data contain about 59,000 clones, roughly 70% of them seen just once; the ten biggest clones take up about 15%. Material: peripheral blood. Receptors originate from a woman in her 70s with acute or convalescent COVID-19.

This clone has only one observation. The chain uses TRBV4-1 and TRBJ1-2; maybe TRBD1 (6 bases). V was clipped by 1 base and J by 1 base, with 7 bases between them. CDR1 and CDR2 from the germline V gene are MGHRA and YSYEKL. The CDR3 length is 14 residues. The CDR3 nucleotides are TGCGCCAGCAGCCAAGGACAGGTTAACTATGGCTACACCTTC. This translates into CASSQGQVNYGYTF.

V usage is TRBV19 and J usage is TRBJ2-2, with 8 bases matching TRBD1. After removal of 4 bases from V and 7 bases from J, the junction contained 8 bases not matched to a gene. CDR1 and CDR2 (germline): LNHDA, SQIVND (reference sequence). This CDR3 comprises 15 residues. The CDR3 DNA reads as TGTGCCAGTAGTAGGCGACAGGGGATTGGCGGGGAGCTGTTTTTT. Its translation: CASSRRQGIGGELFF.

This clone appeared once. The CDR3 reads CASSLAYGQGENGYTF. CDR3 in DNA: TGTGCCAGCAGCTTAGCCTACGGACAGGGGGAGAATGGCTACACCTTC. V usage is TRBV11-2 and J usage is TRBJ1-2; 10 positions match TRBD1. The length of the CDR3 is 16 residues. CDR1 and CDR2 from the germline V gene are SGHAT and FQNNGV. After removal of 1 base from V and 6 bases from J, the junction contained 8 bases not matched to a gene.

This chain uses TRBV20-1 with TRBJ2-1; 9 bases align to TRBD2. CDR1 and CDR2 from the germline V gene are DFQATT and SNEGSKA (reference sequence). Trimming at V came to 3 bases and at J to 9 bases, leaving 15 bases not matched to a gene. The CDR3 runs to 16 residues. The CDR3, as DNA: TGCAGTGCTAGTCTCCCGCGGGGGGGCCTATTGGGTGAGCAGTTCTTC. Its protein is CSASLPRGGLLGEQFF.

The V gene is TRBV7-9, the J gene TRBJ1-2, with D hard to call. Germline CDR1 is SEHNR and CDR2 is FQNEAQ (reference sequence). The CDR3 sequence is 12 residues long. V shed 4 bases and J shed 7 bases, with 10 bases lying between them. This CDR3 is CASSSEASGYTF. As DNA, the CDR3 is TGTGCCAGCAGCTCCGAGGCTAGTGGCTACACCTTC.

The chain employs TRBV7-4 and TRBJ2-7; possible D gene TRBD1, 6 bases. The CDR3 spans 18 residues. V was pared by 0 bases and J by 3 bases, with 21 bases between. CDR1 and CDR2 from the germline V gene are SGHVT and SQSDAQ. CDR3 coding DNA: TGTGCCAGCAGCTTAGCGCGGACAGAATACCCTACGTTCTACGAGCAGTACTTC. Translation gives CASSLARTEYPTFYEQYF.

J is TRBJ1-1 and V is TRBV3-1 (or the pseudogene TRBV3-2); D remains unclear. This CDR3 spans 14 amino acids. V lost 0 bases and J 11 bases, leaving 16 bases between the germline ends. Per the germline V gene, CDR1 is LGHDT and CDR2 is YNNKEL (reference sequence). CDR3 loop: CASSQDRVRGYAFF. The CDR3 DNA follows: TGTGCCAGCAGCCAAGACCGGGTCCGGGGTTATGCTTTCTTT.

The chain is built from TRBV15 and TRBJ2-2; TRBD1 aligns across 7 bases. The V gene end was trimmed by 5 bases and the J gene end by 6 bases; junction bases not matched to a gene: 9. Germline-derived CDR1 and CDR2 are LNHNV and YYDKDF (reference sequence). CDR3 size: 15 residues. The CDR3 DNA sequence: TGTGCCACCAGCCCCCCGAGGGGGCGCGCCGGGGAGCTGTTTTTT. Translating gives CATSPPRGRAGELFF.

The chain links TRBV24-1 to TRBJ2-1; D perhaps matches TRBD1 (5 bases). Germline V gene data show CDR1 as KGHDR and CDR2 as SFDVKD. Trimming cost V 5 bases and J 9 bases, with 13 bases left between them. The CDR3 contains 13 residues. CDR3 coding DNA: TGTGCCACCAGTGCCCAGCTTCAGGGTGAGCAGTTCTTC. It yields the protein CATSAQLQGEQFF.

The chain joins TRBV2 to TRBJ1-2; 9 bases align to TRBD1. Germline assignment: CDR1 SNHLY and CDR2 FYNNEI. V lost 5 bases, J lost 4 bases, and 8 bases stayed unmatched. This CDR3 is 15 amino acids long. This chain's CDR3 is CASSPLTGGGYGYTF. The CDR3 nucleotides read TGTGCCAGCAGTCCCCTGACAGGGGGTGGCTATGGCTACACCTTC.

V and J are TRBV7-2 and TRBJ1-2; TRBD1 matches 10 bases. The germline gives CDR1 SGHTA, CDR2 FQGNSA. The CDR3 spans 14 residues. V lost 5 bases to trimming and J lost 5 bases; unmatched junction nucleotides: 5. The CDR3 reads CASSLRDRGYGYTF. The CDR3 nucleotides read TGTGCCAGCAGCCTTCGGGACAGGGGATATGGCTACACCTTC.

The chain employs TRBV5-1 and TRBJ1-1, with TRBD1 matching over 7 bases. The V segment lost 4 bases and the J segment 0 bases; nucleotides outside the gene matches: 3. This CDR3 spans 14 amino acids. Germline-derived CDR1 and CDR2 are SGHRS and YFSETQ. The CDR3 reads CASSRTGMNTEAFF. CDR3 in DNA: TGCGCCAGCAGCAGGACAGGTATGAACACTGAAGCTTTCTTT.

The V call is TRBV3-1 (or the pseudogene TRBV3-2), the J call TRBJ1-1, with D unresolved. CDR1 is LGHDT, CDR2 YNNKEL, per germline (reference sequence). V was trimmed by 1 base and J by 1 base, leaving 19 bases between them. There are 18 residues in the CDR3. This CDR3 is CASSQASSWWAPNTEAFF. In nucleotides, the CDR3 is TGTGCCAGCAGCCAAGCGTCTTCCTGGTGGGCCCCGAACACTGAAGCTTTCTTT.

The V and J genes are TRBV20-1 and TRBJ1-2; D is ambiguous. CDR3 size: 13 residues. CDR1 is DFQATT, CDR2 SNEGSKA, per germline (reference sequence). The ends were cut back, 4 bases at V and 4 bases at J, with 13 bases in the middle. The CDR3 here is CSAIDGGFYGYTF. The CDR3 DNA reads as TGCAGTGCTATTGACGGAGGTTTCTATGGCTACACCTTC.

The J gene is TRBJ2-1, the V gene TRBV7-3, with TRBD1 matching 7 bases. There are 14 residues in the CDR3. V lost 5 bases, J lost 7 bases, and 8 bases stayed unmatched. Germline V gives CDR1 SGHTA, CDR2 FQGTGA. CDR3 sequence reads: CASSPQGSWNEQFF. In nucleotides, the CDR3 is TGTGCCAGCAGCCCACAGGGGTCTTGGAATGAGCAGTTCTTC.

V is TRBV6-4 and J is TRBJ1-1, with 8 nucleotides matching TRBD1. This CDR3 spans 11 amino acids. CDR1 and CDR2 (germline): MRHNA, SNTAGT. After removal of 6 bases from V and 7 bases from J, the junction contained 1 base not matched to a gene. The CDR3 nucleotides are TGTGCCAGCAGCGACAGGGGTGAAGCTTTCTTT. Its translation is CASSDRGEAFF.

The chain is built from TRBV18 and TRBJ1-5; 11 bases fit TRBD1. The CDR3 covers 16 residues. Germline V gene data show CDR1 as KGHSH and CDR2 as LQKENI. The J segment lost 4 bases and the V segment lost 1 base, leaving 3 bases of the junction unmatched. CDR3 amino acids: CASSPQGTGGNQPQHF. CDR3 bases: TGTGCCAGCTCACCACAGGGGACAGGGGGGAATCAGCCCCAGCATTTT.